This entry concerns a single T cell receptor beta chain. Primers included in the PCR were 60 Vbeta and 13 Jbeta primers. Using immunoSEQ multiplex PCR, the repertoire was profiled, and TCRdb retains in-frame clones only, with some absent. The sample lists 75,000 to 100,000 clones, around 73% seen once, with around 3.5% in the top ten. This entry belongs to a study of cytomegalovirus exposure and HLA in healthy donors. J was trimmed by 7 bases and V by 2 bases; bases with no gene match: 13. The CDR3 is 16 residues long. CDR1 is SEHNR, CDR2 FQNEAQ, per germline (reference sequence). The chain recombines TRBV7-9 with TRBJ2-7, with 8 bases lining up with TRBD2. Sequences were obtained from PBMCs. This receptor was obtained from a middle-aged man in good health and CMV-seronegative. The CDR3 DNA follows: TGTGCCAGCAGCTTACTAATCCGCGGGGGGTTCGATGAGCAGTACTTC. This gives the protein CASSLLIRGGFDEQYF.